The TCR beta chain described here comes from a study of blood T cell repertoires in COVID-19. In the study overall: Nucleic acid was either cDNA or gDNA, and it came from T cells, B-cell-depleted T cells, or PBMCs.

CDR3 length: 16 residues. The ends were cut back, 1 base at V and 0 bases at J, with 10 bases in the middle. Germline V gene data show CDR1 as SGHRS and CDR2 as YFSETQ. Study processing details: It was from reference gene primer amplification that nucleated cell counts were estimated. Measured with immunoSEQ multiplex PCR; TCRdb has only the in-frame clones, and not every one. For V, J and clone size, that table is used; D and trimming come from the DNA. This sample yields about 300,000 clones, of which 65% to 90% are seen a single time; roughly 4.5% belongs to the top ten. Clinical histories supplied by participants themselves formed the basis of cohort assignment. Two negative PCRs, clearance, or symptom resolution were required of recovered Cohort 3 donors.

Sequenced sample: PBMCs or T cells enriched from blood (not recorded which). The chain links TRBV5-1 to TRBJ1-4, with D uncertain. The clonotype originates from a man younger than 40 who had recovered from COVID-19. The CDR3 DNA is TGCGCCAGCAGCTTGACGGGAGACGCAACTAATGAAAAACTGTTTTTT. Its translation: CASSLTGDATNEKLFF.